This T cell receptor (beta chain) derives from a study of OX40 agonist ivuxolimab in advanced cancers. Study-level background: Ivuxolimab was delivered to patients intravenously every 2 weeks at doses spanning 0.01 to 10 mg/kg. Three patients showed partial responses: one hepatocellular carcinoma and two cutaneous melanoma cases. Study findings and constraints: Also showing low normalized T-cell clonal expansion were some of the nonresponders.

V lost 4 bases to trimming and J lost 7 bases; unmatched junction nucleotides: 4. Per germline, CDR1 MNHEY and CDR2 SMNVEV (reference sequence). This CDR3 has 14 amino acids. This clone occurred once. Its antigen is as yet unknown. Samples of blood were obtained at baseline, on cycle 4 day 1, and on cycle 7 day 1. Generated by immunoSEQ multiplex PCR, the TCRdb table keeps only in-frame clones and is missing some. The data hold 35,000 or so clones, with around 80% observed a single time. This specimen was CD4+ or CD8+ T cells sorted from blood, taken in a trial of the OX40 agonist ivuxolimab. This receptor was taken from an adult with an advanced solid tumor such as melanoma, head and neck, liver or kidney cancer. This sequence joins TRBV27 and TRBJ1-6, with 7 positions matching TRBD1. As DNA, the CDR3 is TGTGCCAGCAGTTGGGGACAGTCCAATTCACCCCTCCACTTT. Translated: CASSWGQSNSPLHF.